The clone carrying this T cell receptor (beta chain) was picked up a small number of times. Its antigen remains unknown. TCRdb processed the reads anew with MiXCR; each CDR3 protein has one entry. The data hold approximately 77,000 distinct CDR3 sequences, with around 20% observed a single time. The CDR3 consists of 13 residues. Germline CDR1 SQVTM, CDR2 ANQGSEA. V lost 6 bases and J 6 bases, leaving 17 bases between the germline ends. This sample is part of a study of type 1 regulatory T cells. Turning to the study itself: An in vitro protocol generated T-allo10, a Tr1-enriched, alloantigen-specific CD4 T cell product. Findings and limits, study-wide: Type 1 regulatory T cells had a more restricted TCR repertoire than non-type 1 regulatory T cells.

This TCR was sampled from a human donor in good health. Sequenced: cultured type 1 regulatory T (Tr1) cells, either the whole culture or a sorted fraction (not recorded which). J is TRBJ1-2 and V is TRBV29-1, with a tentative D call TRBD1 (6 bases). The CDR3 sequence is CSVRDTLTDGYTF. CDR3 nucleotides: TGCAGCGTGCGGGACACTCTCACGGATGGCTACACCTTC. Based on the CDR3 plus reference TRBV29-1 and TRBJ1-2, the full variable domain is SAVISQKPSRDICQRGTSLTIQCQVDSQVTMMFWYRQQPGQSLTLIATANQGSEATYESGFVIDKFPISRPNLTFSTLTVSNMSPEDSSIYLCSVRDTLTDGYTFGSGTRLTVV.